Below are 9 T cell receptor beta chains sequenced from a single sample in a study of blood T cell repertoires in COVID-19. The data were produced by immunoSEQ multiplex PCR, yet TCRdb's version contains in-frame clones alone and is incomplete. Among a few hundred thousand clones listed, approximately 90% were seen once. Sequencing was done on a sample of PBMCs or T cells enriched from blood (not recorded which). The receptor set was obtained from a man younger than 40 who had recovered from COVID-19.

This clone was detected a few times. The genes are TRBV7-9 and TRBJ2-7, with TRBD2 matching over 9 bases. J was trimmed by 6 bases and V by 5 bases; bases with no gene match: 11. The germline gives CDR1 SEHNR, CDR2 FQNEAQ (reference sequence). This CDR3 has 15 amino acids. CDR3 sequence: CASSHRERGAAEQYF. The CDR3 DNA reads TGTGCCAGCAGCCACAGAGAGCGGGGGGCCGCCGAGCAGTACTTC.

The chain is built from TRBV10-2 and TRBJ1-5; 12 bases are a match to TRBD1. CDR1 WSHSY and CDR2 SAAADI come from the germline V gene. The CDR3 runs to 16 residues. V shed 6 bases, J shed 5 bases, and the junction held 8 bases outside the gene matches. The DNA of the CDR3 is TGCGCCAGCAGACGCGCTGGGACAGGGGGCTATCAGCCCCAGCATTTT. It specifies CASRRAGTGGYQPQHF.

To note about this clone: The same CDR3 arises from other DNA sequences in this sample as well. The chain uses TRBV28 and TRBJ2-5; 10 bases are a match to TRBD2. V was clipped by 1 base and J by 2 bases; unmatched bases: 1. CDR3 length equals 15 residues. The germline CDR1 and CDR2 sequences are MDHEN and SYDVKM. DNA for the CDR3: TGTGCCAGCAGTTTATTAGCGGGGGGACAAGAGACCCAGTACTTC. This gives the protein CASSLLAGGQETQYF. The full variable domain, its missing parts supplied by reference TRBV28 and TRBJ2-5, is DVKVTQSSRYLVKRTGEKVFLECVQDMDHENMFWYRQDPGLGLRLIYFSYDVKMKEKGDIPEGYSVSREKKERFSLILESASTNQTSMYLCASSLLAGGQETQYFGPGTRLLVL.

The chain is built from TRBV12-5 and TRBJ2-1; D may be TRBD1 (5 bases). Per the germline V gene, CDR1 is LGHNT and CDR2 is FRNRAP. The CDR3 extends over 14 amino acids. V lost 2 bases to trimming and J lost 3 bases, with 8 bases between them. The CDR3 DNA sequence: TGTGCTAGTGGTTTGTTACAGGTCTACAATGAGCAGTTCTTC. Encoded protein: CASGLLQVYNEQFF.

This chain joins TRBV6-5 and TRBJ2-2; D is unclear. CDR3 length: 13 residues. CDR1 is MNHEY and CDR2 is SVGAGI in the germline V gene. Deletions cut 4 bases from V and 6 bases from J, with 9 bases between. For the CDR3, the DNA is TGTGCCAGCAGTTCGGGTGATTCCGGGGAGCTGTTTTTT. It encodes CASSSGDSGELFF.

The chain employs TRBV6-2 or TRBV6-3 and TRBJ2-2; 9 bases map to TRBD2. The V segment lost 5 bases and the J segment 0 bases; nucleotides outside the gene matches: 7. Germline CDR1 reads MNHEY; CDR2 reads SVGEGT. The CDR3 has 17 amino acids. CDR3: CASSPTSGLSNTGELFF. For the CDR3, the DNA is TGTGCCAGCAGTCCGACTAGCGGCCTATCGAACACCGGGGAGCTGTTTTTT.

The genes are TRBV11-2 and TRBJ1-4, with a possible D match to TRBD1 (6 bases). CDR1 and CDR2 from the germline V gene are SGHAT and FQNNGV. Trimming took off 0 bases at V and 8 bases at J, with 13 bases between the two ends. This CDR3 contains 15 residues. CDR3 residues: CASSLEQGLGEKLFF. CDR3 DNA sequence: TGTGCCAGCAGCTTAGAACAGGGACTAGGGGAAAAACTGTTTTTT. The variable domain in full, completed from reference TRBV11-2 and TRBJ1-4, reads EAGVAQSPRYKIIEKRQSVAFWCNPISGHATLYWYQQILGQGPKLLIQFQNNGVVDDSQLPKDRFSAERLKGVDSTLKIQPAKLEDSAVYLCASSLEQGLGEKLFFGSGTQLSVL.

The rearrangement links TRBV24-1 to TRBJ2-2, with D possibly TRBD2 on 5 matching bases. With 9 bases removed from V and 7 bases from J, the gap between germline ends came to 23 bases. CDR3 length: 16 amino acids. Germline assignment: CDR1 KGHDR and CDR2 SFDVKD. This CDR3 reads CATSPRGRGSVGELFF. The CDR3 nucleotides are TGTGCCACCTCCCCTCGGGGTCGGGGATCGGTCGGGGAGCTGTTTTTT.

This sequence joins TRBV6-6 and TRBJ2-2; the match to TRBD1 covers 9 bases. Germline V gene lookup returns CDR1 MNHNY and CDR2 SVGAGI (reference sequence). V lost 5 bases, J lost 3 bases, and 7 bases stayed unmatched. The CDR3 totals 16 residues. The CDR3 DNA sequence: TGTGCCAGCAGTCCCCCGGGACAGGGCTACACCGGGGAGCTGTTTTTT. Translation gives CASSPPGQGYTGELFF.